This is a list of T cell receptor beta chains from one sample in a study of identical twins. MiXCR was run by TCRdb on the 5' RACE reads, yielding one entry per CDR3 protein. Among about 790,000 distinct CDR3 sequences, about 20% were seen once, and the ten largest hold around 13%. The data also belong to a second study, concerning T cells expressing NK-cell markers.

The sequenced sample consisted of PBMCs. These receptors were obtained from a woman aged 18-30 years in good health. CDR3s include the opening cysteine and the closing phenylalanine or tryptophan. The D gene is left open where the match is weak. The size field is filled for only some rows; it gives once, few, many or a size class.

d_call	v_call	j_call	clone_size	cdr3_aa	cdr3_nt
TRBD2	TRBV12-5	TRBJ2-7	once	CASGSGTSGGAYEQYF	TGTGCTAGTGGCTCCGGGACTAGCGGAGGGGCCTACGAGCAGTACTTC
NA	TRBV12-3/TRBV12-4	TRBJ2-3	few	CASSLSLPGDTQYF	TGTGCCAGCAGTTTAAGTCTACCGGGGGATACGCAGTATTTT
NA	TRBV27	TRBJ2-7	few	CASSSKQTGQYF	TGTGCCAGCAGTTCAAAGCAGACGGGGCAGTACTTC
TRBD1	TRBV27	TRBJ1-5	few	CASRAGQGSSQPQHF	TGTGCCAGCAGGGCCGGACAGGGGTCGAGTCAGCCCCAGCATTTT
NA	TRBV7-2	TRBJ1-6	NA	CAEQISGDSPLHF	TGTGCCGAACAAATTTCGGGGGATTCACCCCTCCACTTT
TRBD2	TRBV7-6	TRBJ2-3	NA	CASSLGREAGVKDTQYF	TGTGCCAGCAGCTTAGGACGGGAGGCGGGAGTTAAAGATACGCAGTATTTT
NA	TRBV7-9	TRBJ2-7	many	CASSSTRGRYEQYF	TGTGCCAGCAGTTCGACTAGAGGGAGGTACGAGCAGTACTTC
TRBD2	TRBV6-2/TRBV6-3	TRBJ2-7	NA	CATGPSGTYEQYF	TGTGCCACCGGCCCTAGCGGAACCTACGAGCAGTACTTC
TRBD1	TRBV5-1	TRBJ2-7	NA	CASSLLPSGTGAYEQYF	TGCGCCAGCAGCTTGCTCCCCTCCGGGACAGGGGCCTACGAGCAGTACTTC
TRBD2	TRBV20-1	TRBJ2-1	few	CSARASGGFYNEQFF	TGCAGTGCTAGGGCTAGCGGGGGGTTCTACAATGAGCAGTTCTTC
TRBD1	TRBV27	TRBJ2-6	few	CASSSPGQAGANVLTF	TGTGCCAGCAGTTCCCCGGGACAGGCTGGGGCCAACGTCCTGACTTTC
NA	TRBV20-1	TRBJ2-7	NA	CSARRGRYEQYF	TGCAGTGCTCGGAGGGGGCGGTACGAGCAGTACTTC
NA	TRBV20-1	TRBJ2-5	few	CSAGTTGSSETQYF	TGCAGTGCTGGGACGACGGGGTCATCGGAGACCCAGTACTTC
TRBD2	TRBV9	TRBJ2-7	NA	CASSVSSGSSYEQYF	TGTGCCAGCAGCGTCAGTAGCGGGAGCTCCTACGAGCAGTACTTC
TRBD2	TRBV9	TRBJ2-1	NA	CASSVGSGGHQYNEQFF	TGTGCCAGCAGCGTTGGTAGCGGGGGCCACCAATACAATGAGCAGTTCTTC
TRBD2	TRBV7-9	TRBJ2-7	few	CASRGLAGFSYEQYF	TGTGCCAGCCGCGGGCTAGCGGGTTTCTCCTACGAGCAGTACTTC
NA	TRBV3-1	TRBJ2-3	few	CASSRKMDTQYF	TGTGCCAGCAGCCGAAAAATGGATACGCAGTATTTT
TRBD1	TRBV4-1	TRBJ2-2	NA	CASSTRDRNTGELFF	TGCGCCAGCAGCACCCGGGACAGAAACACCGGGGAGCTGTTTTTT
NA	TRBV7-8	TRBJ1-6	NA	CASSLGPGEGSPLHF	TGTGCCAGCAGCTTAGGCCCGGGGGAAGGTTCACCCCTCCACTTT
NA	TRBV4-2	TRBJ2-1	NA	CASSQGGFEQFF	TGTGCCAGCAGCCAAGGGGGGTTTGAGCAGTTCTTC
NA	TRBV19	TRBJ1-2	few	CASSTPDGRLRFDGYTF	TGTGCCAGTAGTACCCCGGACGGCAGGTTGAGGTTCGATGGCTACACCTTC
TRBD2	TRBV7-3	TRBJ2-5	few	CASSGIAGDQETQYF	TGTGCCAGCAGTGGTATAGCGGGGGACCAAGAGACCCAGTACTTC
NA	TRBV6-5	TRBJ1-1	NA	CASSYGRALNTEAFF	TGTGCCAGCAGTTACGGCAGAGCTTTGAACACTGAAGCTTTCTTT
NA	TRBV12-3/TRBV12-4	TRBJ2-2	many	CASSFRGHTGELFF	TGTGCCAGCAGTTTCAGGGGTCATACCGGGGAGCTGTTTTTT
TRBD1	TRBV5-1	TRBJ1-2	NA	CASSLGPGQLYGYTF	TGCGCCAGCAGCTTGGGGCCGGGACAGCTCTATGGCTACACCTTC